The entry below describes one T cell receptor beta chain. What it recognizes is unknown. CDR3 length: 16 amino acids. From germline, CDR1 is SGHNT and CDR2 YYREEE (reference sequence). Losses at the gene ends were 3 bases for V and 5 bases for J; bases not matched to a gene: 6. The source of the sample is a study of CD8 T cells in Susac syndrome. Overall study results and limits: Clonal expansion involving Susac CD8+ cells peaked in TEMRA cells and active patients.

RNA in amounts of about 0.5 to 1 ug was reverse transcribed with random hexamers. TCRdb re-analysed the immunoSEQ multiplex PCR reads in MiXCR, keeping a single row per CDR3 protein. The top ten clones hold approximately 0.2% of a sample with more than 95,000 distinct CDR3 sequences, around 94% of them seen once. CD8+ and CD4+ T cells from blood underwent TCR beta sequencing. This chain connects TRBV5-4 to TRBJ2-2; 11 positions agree with TRBD1. The specimen sequenced was CD8+ T cells from PBMCs. This receptor was obtained from a human donor with Susac syndrome. The CDR3 region is CASSSRTGGLTGELFF. The CDR3 nucleotides read TGTGCCAGCAGCTCGCGGACAGGGGGCCTTACCGGGGAGCTGTTTTTT.